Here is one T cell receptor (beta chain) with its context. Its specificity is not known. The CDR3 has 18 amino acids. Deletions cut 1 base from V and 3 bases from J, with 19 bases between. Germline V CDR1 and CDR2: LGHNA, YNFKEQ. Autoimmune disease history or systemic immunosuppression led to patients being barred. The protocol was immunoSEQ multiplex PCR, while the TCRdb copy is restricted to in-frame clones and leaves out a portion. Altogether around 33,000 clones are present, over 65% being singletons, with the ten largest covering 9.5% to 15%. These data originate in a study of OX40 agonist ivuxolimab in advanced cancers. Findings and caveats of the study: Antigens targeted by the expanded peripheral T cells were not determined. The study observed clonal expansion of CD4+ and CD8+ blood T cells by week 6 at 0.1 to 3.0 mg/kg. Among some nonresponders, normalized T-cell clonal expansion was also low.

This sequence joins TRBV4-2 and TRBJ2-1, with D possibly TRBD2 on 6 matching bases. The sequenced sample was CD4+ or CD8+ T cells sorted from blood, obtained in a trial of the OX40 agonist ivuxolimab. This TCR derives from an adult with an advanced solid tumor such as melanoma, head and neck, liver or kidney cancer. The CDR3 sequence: CASSQVGPSAQIYNEQFF. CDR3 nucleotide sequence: TGTGCCAGCAGCCAAGTAGGACCTAGCGCTCAAATCTACAATGAGCAGTTCTTC.